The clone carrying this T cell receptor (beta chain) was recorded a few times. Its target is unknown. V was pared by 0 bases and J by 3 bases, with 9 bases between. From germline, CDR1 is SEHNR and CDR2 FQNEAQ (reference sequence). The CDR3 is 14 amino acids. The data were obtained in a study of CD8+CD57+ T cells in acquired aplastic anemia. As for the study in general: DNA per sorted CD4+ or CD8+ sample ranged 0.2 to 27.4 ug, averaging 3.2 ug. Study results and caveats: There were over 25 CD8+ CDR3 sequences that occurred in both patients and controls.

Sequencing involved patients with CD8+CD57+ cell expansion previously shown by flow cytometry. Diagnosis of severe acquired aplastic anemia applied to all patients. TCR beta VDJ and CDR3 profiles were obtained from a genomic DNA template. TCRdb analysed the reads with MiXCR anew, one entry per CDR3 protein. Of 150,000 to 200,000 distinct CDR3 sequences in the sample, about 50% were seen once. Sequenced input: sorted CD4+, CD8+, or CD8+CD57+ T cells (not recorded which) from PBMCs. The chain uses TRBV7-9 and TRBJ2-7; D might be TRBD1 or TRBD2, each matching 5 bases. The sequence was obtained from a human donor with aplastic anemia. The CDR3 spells CASSLAGVLYEQYF. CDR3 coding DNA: TGTGCCAGCAGCTTAGCGGGGGTCCTCTACGAGCAGTACTTC.